One sample yielded the 12 T cell receptor beta chains listed below, sequenced in a study of read filtering for tumor transcriptome and immune sequencing. Molecular barcoded adaptors covering alpha/delta and beta/gamma chains were used on 400 ng RNA. TCRdb independently ran MiXCR on the reads; one entry per CDR3 protein. The table includes about 130,000 distinct CDR3 sequences, 10% to 15% detected once. Sequenced input: a population of CD138-negative cells sorted from bone marrow. The receptors were gathered from a donor aged 40 or older with multiple myeloma.

This clonotype was observed at least ten times. The chain has TRBV28 and TRBJ1-5; TRBD1 matches at 8 bases. Germline V gene data show CDR1 as MDHEN and CDR2 as SYDVKM. CDR3 size: 15 residues. The V segment lost 4 bases and the J segment 5 bases; nucleotides outside the gene matches: 7. CDR3 protein: CASSSADRVHQPQHF. The CDR3 nucleotides are TGTGCCAGCAGTTCCGCGGACAGGGTACATCAGCCCCAGCATTTT.

There are many counts of this clonotype. The chain is built from TRBV5-1 and TRBJ1-4; 8 bases agree with TRBD1. The V gene's germline CDR1 is SGHRS and CDR2 YFSETQ. The J segment lost 2 bases and the V segment lost 5 bases, leaving 2 bases of the junction unmatched. The CDR3 loop spans 14 amino acids. The CDR3: CASRGQVTNEKLFF. DNA for the CDR3: TGCGCCAGCAGGGGACAGGTTACTAATGAAAAACTGTTTTTT.

This clonotype was picked up many times. The chain recombines TRBV9 with TRBJ1-1, with D hard to call. Germline CDR1 SGDLS, CDR2 YYNGEE. The CDR3 length is 15 residues. Trimming stripped 3 bases from V and 5 bases from J, with 17 bases between. Here the CDR3 reads CASSGLALGETEAFF. The CDR3 DNA is TGTGCCAGCAGCGGCCTAGCCCTCGGGGAGACTGAAGCTTTCTTT.

This clonotype was seen at least ten times. This sequence joins TRBV11-2 and TRBJ2-1; D not resolved. Germline values: CDR1 SGHAT, CDR2 FQNNGV. The CDR3 is 15 residues long. Trimming cost V 1 base and J 0 bases, with 7 bases left between them. CDR3: CASSLGFSSYNEQFF. CDR3 nucleotide sequence: TGTGCCAGCAGCTTAGGTTTCAGCTCCTACAATGAGCAGTTCTTC.

This clonotype showed up just a few times. The CDR3 does not close with the conserved phenylalanine or tryptophan, likely indicating a read error. Because the CDR3's place on the DNA is in doubt, the DNA is left out and the CDR3 is given as listed by TCRdb. The chain is built from TRBV20-1 and TRBJ2-1; the DNA was not compared with TRBD1, the D call given in the table. The CDR3 has 12 residues if both end residues are counted. Germline V gene data show CDR1 as DFQATT and CDR2 as SNEGSKA (reference sequence). The CDR3 region is CSATRQGYEQVC.

V and J are TRBV3-1 and TRBJ1-2, with D hard to call. Trimming took 0 bases from V and 4 from J, leaving 9 bases between them. CDR3 length: 14 amino acids. Germline-derived CDR1 and CDR2 are LGHDT and YNNKEL (reference sequence). This chain's CDR3 is CASSQEGYSYGYTF. CDR3 DNA sequence: TGTGCCAGCAGCCAAGAAGGGTATAGCTATGGCTACACCTTC.

Ten or more counts support this clonotype. The genes are TRBV3-1 and TRBJ1-5, with D hard to call. The germline V gene has CDR1 LGHDT and CDR2 YNNKEL (reference sequence). The V gene lost 1 base and the J gene lost 7 bases, with 14 bases spanning the gap. The CDR3 has 15 amino acids. The CDR3 DNA reads TGTGCCAGCAGCCAAGGCCAGGTGGAGATACAGCCCCAGCATTTT. Translating it yields CASSQGQVEIQPQHF. The whole variable domain, remainder taken from reference TRBV3-1 and TRBJ1-5, is DTAVSQTPKYLVTQMGNDKSIKCEQNLGHDTMYWYKQDSKKFLKIMFSYNNKELIINETVPNRFSPKSPDKAHLNLHINSLELGDSAVYFCASSQGQVEIQPQHFGDGTRLSIL.

Remarks on this clonotype: This sequence may be a read error, since a much larger clone differs from it by one base. This chain uses TRBV3-1 with TRBJ2-7; D is perhaps TRBD1 (7 bases). This CDR3 spans 14 amino acids. Germline CDR1 reads LGHDT; CDR2 reads YNNKEL (reference sequence). CDR3 bases: TGTGCCAGCGGCCAAGGGGGGACAGACTACGAGCAGTACTTC. This gives the protein CASGQGGTDYEQYF.

This clonotype turned up a few times. One base away lies a much larger clone, so this may be a sequencing read error. The rearrangement uses TRBV5-1 and TRBJ2-5; D not resolved. Germline V lookup: CDR1 SGHRS, CDR2 YFSETQ. The CDR3 covers 14 residues. V lost 0 bases to trimming and J lost 5 bases, with 11 bases between them. CDR3 region: CASSLGASRETQYF. Written as DNA, the CDR3 is TGCGCCAGCAGCTTGGGGGCTAGTCGGGAGACCCAGTACTTC.

The sample holds many counts of this clonotype. The chain joins TRBV5-1 to TRBJ2-7; no firm D call. CDR3 length: 14 amino acids. Trimming cost V 2 bases and J 3 bases, with 12 bases left between them. Germline V CDR1 and CDR2: SGHRS, YFSETQ. CDR3 in DNA: TGCGCCAGCAGCTTTCGCCATGGGGACTACGAGCAGTACTTC. Protein: CASSFRHGDYEQYF.

In its sample, this clonotype was seen many times. V gene TRBV7-2 combines with J gene TRBJ2-3; D is undetermined. Germline CDR1 SGHTA, CDR2 FQGNSA. The CDR3 totals 18 residues. V shed 5 bases and J shed 1 base, with 22 bases lying between them. CDR3 residues: CASSPAARKFVGTDTQYF. The DNA of the CDR3 is TGTGCCAGCAGCCCCGCCGCTAGAAAGTTTGTCGGCACAGATACGCAGTATTTT.

The chain combines TRBV27 with TRBJ2-1, with D perhaps matching TRBD2 (5 bases). Trimming took 10 bases from V and 4 from J, leaving 20 bases between them. CDR1 MNHEY and CDR2 SMNVEV come from the germline V gene (reference sequence). This CDR3 contains 15 residues. The DNA of the CDR3 is TGTGCCACCCAGCGGCTAGGACCAACTTACAATGAGCAGTTCTTC. It specifies CATQRLGPTYNEQFF.